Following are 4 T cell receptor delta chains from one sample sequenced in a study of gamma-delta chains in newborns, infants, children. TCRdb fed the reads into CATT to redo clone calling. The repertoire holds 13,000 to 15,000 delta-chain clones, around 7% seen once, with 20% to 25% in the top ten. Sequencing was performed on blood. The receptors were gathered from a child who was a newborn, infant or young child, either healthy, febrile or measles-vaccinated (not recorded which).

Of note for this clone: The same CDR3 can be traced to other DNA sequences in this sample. The CDR3 nucleotides are TGTGCCTGTGACCTACTGGGGGATACACCCTGGGACACCCGACAGATGTTTTTC. It translates to CACDLLGDTPWDTRQMFF. This chain joins TRDV2 and TRDJ3; 12 bases align to TRDD3. Trimming cost V 3 bases and J 2 bases; bases outside gene matches: 4. The CDR3 is 18 amino acids. The germline gives CDR1 GEAIGNYY, CDR2 EKD.

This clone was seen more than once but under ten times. The CDR3 nucleotides read TGTGCCTGTGAAGGGGATACGCGTTTGACAGCACAACTCTTCTTT. Its protein is CACEGDTRLTAQLFF. This chain links TRDV2 with TRDJ2, with 9 bases fitting TRDD3. Germline V lookup: CDR1 GEAIGNYY, CDR2 EKD. The V gene end was trimmed by 4 bases and the J gene end by 1 base; junction bases not matched to a gene: 3. The CDR3 loop spans 15 amino acids.

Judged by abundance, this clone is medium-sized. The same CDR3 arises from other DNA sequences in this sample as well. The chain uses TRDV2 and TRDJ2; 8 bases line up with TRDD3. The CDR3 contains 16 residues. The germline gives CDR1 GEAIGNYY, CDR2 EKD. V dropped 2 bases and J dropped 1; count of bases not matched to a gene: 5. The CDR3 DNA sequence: TGTGCCTGTGACAAACTGGGGGCCCTTTTGACAGCACAACTCTTCTTT. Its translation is CACDKLGALLTAQLFF.

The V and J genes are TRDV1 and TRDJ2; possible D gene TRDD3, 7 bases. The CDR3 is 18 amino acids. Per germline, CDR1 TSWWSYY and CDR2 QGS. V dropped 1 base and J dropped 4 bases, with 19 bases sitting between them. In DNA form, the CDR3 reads TGTGCTCTTGGGGAACATTCGGGGGGATCCTACAGGACAGCACAACTCTTCTTT. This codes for CALGEHSGGSYRTAQLFF.